The T cell receptor beta chain under discussion was sequenced for a study of OX40 agonist ivuxolimab in advanced cancers. Study context: Partial responses occurred in Three dose-escalation patients, one with hepatocellular carcinoma and two with cutaneous melanoma. Regarding the study as a whole: Also showing low normalized T-cell clonal expansion were some of the nonresponders.

A remark on this clone: Its specificity is unknown.

V dropped 7 bases and J dropped 5; count of bases not matched to a gene: 6. Germline V gene data show CDR1 as SGHRS and CDR2 as YFSETQ. CDR3 size: 12 residues. Here immunoSEQ multiplex PCR was the method, and the copy in TCRdb shows in-frame clones only, minus some. The repertoire holds about 44,000 clones, 92% seen once, with approximately 16% in the top ten. The receptor was derived from an adult with an advanced solid tumor such as melanoma, head and neck, liver or kidney cancer. The V gene is TRBV5-1, the J gene TRBJ2-7, with 7 bases identical to TRBD1. The input for sequencing was CD4+ or CD8+ T cells sorted from blood, taken in a trial of the OX40 agonist ivuxolimab. The CDR3 DNA reads TGCGCCAGCCGAACAGGGGACCACGAGCAGTACTTC. It yields the protein CASRTGDHEQYF.